The 20 T cell receptor beta chains below come from one sample, sequenced in a study of blood T cell repertoires in COVID-19. The method was immunoSEQ multiplex PCR; TCRdb's version includes in-frame clones alone and lacks a portion of them. Of 100,000 to 150,000 clones in the sample, more than 70% are singletons; the top ten hold around 3.3%. The source material was peripheral blood. Receptor source: an elderly woman with COVID-19, enrolled during active disease.

The rearrangement uses TRBV7-3 and TRBJ2-2, with D possibly being TRBD1 (6 bases). CDR1 SGHTA and CDR2 FQGTGA come from the germline V gene. This CDR3 contains 14 residues. Trimming left V 4 bases short and J 7 bases short, with 13 bases between. The chain's CDR3 is CASSSQGRGGELFF. CDR3 in DNA: TGTGCCAGCAGCTCGCAGGGGCGCGGCGGGGAGCTGTTTTTT. Filled out from reference TRBV7-3 and TRBJ2-2, the complete variable domain reads GAGVSQTPSNKVTEKGKYVELRCDPISGHTALYWYRQSLGQGPEFLIYFQGTGAADDSGLPNDRFFAVRPEGSVSTLKIQRTERGDSAVYLCASSSQGRGGELFFGEGSRLTVL.

This clone was picked up one time. The chain joins TRBV11-2 to TRBJ2-1, with 11 bases aligning to TRBD2. V lost 6 bases and J lost 5; bases outside the gene matches: 6. Germline CDR1 reads SGHAT; CDR2 reads FQNNGV. This CDR3 region has 15 residues. This CDR3 is CASSFSGRVDNEQFF. In DNA form, the CDR3 reads TGTGCCAGCAGTTTTAGCGGGAGGGTTGACAATGAGCAGTTCTTC.

This clone came up once. V is TRBV6-5 and J is TRBJ1-4; D may be TRBD1 (5 bases). The CDR3 extends over 14 amino acids. In germline, CDR1 is MNHEY, CDR2 SVGAGI. V was cut by 6 bases and J by 3 bases, with 11 bases left in between. The CDR3 nucleotides are TGTGCCAGCAGGACGGACATTTCTAATGAAAAACTGTTTTTT. It yields the protein CASRTDISNEKLFF.

This chain connects TRBV5-1 to TRBJ2-3; 8 bases are shared with TRBD2. Germline values: CDR1 SGHRS, CDR2 YFSETQ. The CDR3 consists of 14 residues. With V trimmed by 5 bases and J by 4 bases, 6 bases remained unmatched. The CDR3 reads CASSGGGFADTQYF. CDR3 sequence (DNA): TGCGCCAGCAGTGGCGGGGGGTTTGCAGATACGCAGTATTTT.

V and J are TRBV3-1 (or the pseudogene TRBV3-2) and TRBJ2-7, with 7 bases matching TRBD1. Losses at the gene ends were 4 bases for V and 5 bases for J; bases not matched to a gene: 5. CDR3 length: 13 amino acids. Germline V lookup: CDR1 LGHDT, CDR2 YNNKEL (reference sequence). In DNA form, the CDR3 reads TGTGCCAGCAGCCTGACAGGGCAAAACGAGCAGTACTTC. Translating it yields CASSLTGQNEQYF.

The V and J genes are TRBV19 and TRBJ2-5; no clear D gene. Germline V CDR1 and CDR2: LNHDA, SQIVND (reference sequence). Trimming took 3 bases from V and 2 from J, leaving 7 bases between them. The CDR3 runs to 13 residues. The CDR3, as DNA: TGTGCCAGTAGTATGGGCCTACAAGAGACCCAGTACTTC. This gives the protein CASSMGLQETQYF.

This clone was counted between two and nine times. This chain links TRBV5-1 with TRBJ1-5; the D gene is possibly TRBD1 (5 bases). Germline CDR1 is SGHRS and CDR2 is YFSETQ. The CDR3 consists of 16 residues. The V end lost 4 bases, the J end lost 7 bases, and 21 bases lay between the germline ends. The CDR3 sequence is CASSSGPQGAHQPQHF. CDR3 nucleotides: TGCGCCAGCAGCAGTGGCCCCCAAGGGGCACACCAGCCCCAGCATTTT.

V and J are TRBV4-1 and TRBJ2-7; D call uncertain. The V end lost 1 base, the J end lost 2 bases, and 18 bases lay between the germline ends. The CDR3 is made up of 17 amino acids. Per the germline V gene, CDR1 is MGHRA and CDR2 is YSYEKL. In DNA, the CDR3 is TGCGCCAGCAGCCAAGGCTTTAGTGGGTTCAGGCCCTACGAGCAGTACTTC. This translates into CASSQGFSGFRPYEQYF.

The V and J genes are TRBV9 and TRBJ2-5, with 7 bases lining up with TRBD2. The CDR3 totals 14 residues. The germline V gene has CDR1 SGDLS and CDR2 YYNGEE. The ends lost 2 bases at V and 8 bases at J; junction bases unmatched: 9. In nucleotides, the CDR3 is TGTGCCAGCAGCGTTGGACTAGTTATTGATACCCAGTACTTC. Encoded protein: CASSVGLVIDTQYF.

The chain joins TRBV10-3 to TRBJ2-3; TRBD1 agrees at 9 bases. The germline V gene has CDR1 ENHRY and CDR2 SYGVKD. The CDR3 has 14 residues. The junction had 7 bases not matched to a gene; V was cut back by 10 bases and J by 2 bases. This CDR3 reads CATSRDRDTDTQYF. CDR3 DNA: TGTGCCACCTCCCGGGACAGGGACACAGATACGCAGTATTTT.

The genes are TRBV15 and TRBJ2-2, with D perhaps matching TRBD2 (6 bases). CDR1 is LNHNV and CDR2 is YYDKDF in the germline V gene (reference sequence). The V and J ends lost 0 bases and 3 bases respectively, with 11 bases between them. This CDR3 spans 16 amino acids. The CDR3 sequence is CATSRDRGGYTGELFF. Here the CDR3 DNA reads TGTGCCACCAGCAGAGATAGGGGAGGATACACCGGGGAGCTGTTTTTT.

V is TRBV7-9 and J is TRBJ2-5, with 9 bases fitting TRBD1. Per germline, CDR1 SEHNR and CDR2 FQNEAQ (reference sequence). The CDR3 is made up of 14 amino acids. V gave up 5 bases and J gave up 3 bases; unmatched junction bases: 4. The CDR3 DNA sequence: TGTGCCAGCAGCCCAGGGACAGGGAAAGAGACCCAGTACTTC. Amino acids: CASSPGTGKETQYF.

This clone was recorded once. The chain uses TRBV7-9 and TRBJ1-1, with D possibly matching TRBD1 (6 bases). V lost 11 bases and J lost 6, with 22 bases in between. This CDR3 contains 14 residues. CDR1 and CDR2 from the germline V gene are SEHNR and FQNEAQ (reference sequence). Here the CDR3 reads CAGLQGSLISEAFF. CDR3 bases: TGTGCCGGTTTACAGGGAAGTTTAATCTCTGAAGCTTTCTTT.

The chain is built from TRBV18 and TRBJ2-1, with a tentative D call TRBD2 (6 bases). V was clipped by 3 bases and J by 3 bases, with 15 bases between them. From germline, CDR1 is KGHSH and CDR2 LQKENI. The CDR3 totals 16 residues. The CDR3 here is CASSPPGGVNYNEQFF. CDR3 bases: TGTGCCAGCTCACCCCCCGGAGGGGTCAACTACAATGAGCAGTTCTTC. Drawing the rest from reference TRBV18 and TRBJ2-1, the complete variable domain is NAGVMQNPRHLVRRRGQEARLRCSPMKGHSHVYWYRQLPEEGLKFMVYLQKENIIDESGMPKERFSAEFPKEGPSILRIQQVVRGDSAAYFCASSPPGGVNYNEQFFGPGTRLTVL.

The gene calls are TRBV12-3 or TRBV12-4 and TRBJ1-5, with D perhaps matching TRBD1 (6 bases). Trimming stripped 4 bases from V and 4 bases from J, with 8 bases between. The CDR3 length is 13 residues. The CDR3 region is CASSYRENQPQHF. CDR3 sequence (DNA): TGTGCCAGCAGTTACAGGGAAAATCAGCCCCAGCATTTT.

The chain combines TRBV3-1 (or the pseudogene TRBV3-2) with TRBJ2-3; the match to TRBD2 covers 7 bases. CDR3 length: 16 residues. Germline trimming cut 4 bases from V and 1 base from J; bases unmatched to any gene: 8. The germline CDR1 and CDR2 sequences are LGHDT and YNNKEL (reference sequence). The CDR3 nucleotides read TGTGCCAGCAGCCGTAGCCCCCTAGCGGGCACAGATACGCAGTATTTT. Its translation is CASSRSPLAGTDTQYF.

This chain connects TRBV12-3 or TRBV12-4 to TRBJ2-3; D remains ambiguous. Deletions cut 7 bases from V and 2 bases from J, with 7 bases between. This CDR3 comprises 12 residues. DNA for the CDR3: TGTGCCAGCATGGCCTCCACAGATACGCAGTATTTT. It specifies CASMASTDTQYF.

Points on this clone: The same CDR3 can be traced to other DNA sequences in this sample. The CDR3 sequence: CASSFRGSYEQYF. The CDR3 DNA reads TGTGCCAGCAGTTTTCGCGGTTCGTACGAGCAGTACTTC. J is TRBJ2-7 and V is TRBV28; D not certain. CDR1 is MDHEN, CDR2 SYDVKM, per germline. Trimming took 3 bases from V and 4 from J, leaving 10 bases between them. The CDR3 has 13 residues.

This clone was detected once. The chain carries TRBV4-3 and TRBJ1-2; D not resolved. Germline CDR1 LGHNA, CDR2 YSLEER. V lost 0 bases to trimming and J lost 6 bases, with 8 bases between them. The CDR3 totals 13 residues. The CDR3 DNA reads as TGCGCCAGCAGCCAAGATGCCGGGGATGGCTACACCTTC. It codes for CASSQDAGDGYTF.

CDR3 bases: TGTGCCAGTATGAGGCTTAGCGGGACCGACAATGAGCAGTTCTTC. This encodes CASMRLSGTDNEQFF. The V gene is TRBV3-1 (or the pseudogene TRBV3-2), the J gene TRBJ2-1; 8 bases agree with TRBD2. Per the germline V gene, CDR1 is LGHDT and CDR2 is YNNKEL (reference sequence). The CDR3 runs 15 residues. V dropped 9 bases and J dropped 5; count of bases not matched to a gene: 12.